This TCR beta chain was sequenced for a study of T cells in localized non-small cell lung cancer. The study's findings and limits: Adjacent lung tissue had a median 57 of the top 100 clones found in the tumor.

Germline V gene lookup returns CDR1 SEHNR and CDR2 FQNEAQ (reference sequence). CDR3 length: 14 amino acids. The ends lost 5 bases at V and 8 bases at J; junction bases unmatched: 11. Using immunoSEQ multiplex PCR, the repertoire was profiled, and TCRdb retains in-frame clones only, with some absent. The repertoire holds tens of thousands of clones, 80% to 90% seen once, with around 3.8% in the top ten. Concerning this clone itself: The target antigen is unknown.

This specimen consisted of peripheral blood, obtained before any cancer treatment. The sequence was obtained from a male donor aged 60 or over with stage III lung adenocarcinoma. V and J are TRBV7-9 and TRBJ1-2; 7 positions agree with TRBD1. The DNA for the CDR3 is TGTGCCAGCAGCCCCGGGGAGGGGGCACGGGGCTACACCTTC. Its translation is CASSPGEGARGYTF.